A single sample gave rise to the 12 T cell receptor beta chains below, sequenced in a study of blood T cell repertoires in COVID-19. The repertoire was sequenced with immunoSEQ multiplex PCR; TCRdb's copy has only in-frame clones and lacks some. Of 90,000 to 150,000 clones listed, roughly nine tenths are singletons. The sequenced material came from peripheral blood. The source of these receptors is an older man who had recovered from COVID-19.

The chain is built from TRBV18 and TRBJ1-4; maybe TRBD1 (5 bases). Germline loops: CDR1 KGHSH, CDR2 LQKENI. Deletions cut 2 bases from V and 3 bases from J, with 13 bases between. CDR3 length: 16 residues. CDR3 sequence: CASSPSLLGANEKLFF. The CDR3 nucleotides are TGTGCCAGCTCACCATCTCTATTAGGGGCTAATGAAAAACTGTTTTTT.

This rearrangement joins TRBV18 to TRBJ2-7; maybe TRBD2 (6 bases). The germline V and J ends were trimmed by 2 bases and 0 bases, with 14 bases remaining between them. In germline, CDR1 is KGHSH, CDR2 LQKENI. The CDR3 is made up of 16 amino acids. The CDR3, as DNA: TGTGCCAGCTCACCAGTCACGGGACTTCGCTCCTACGAGCAGTACTTC. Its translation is CASSPVTGLRSYEQYF. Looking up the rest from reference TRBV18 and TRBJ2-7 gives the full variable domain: NAGVMQNPRHLVRRRGQEARLRCSPMKGHSHVYWYRQLPEEGLKFMVYLQKENIIDESGMPKERFSAEFPKEGPSILRIQQVVRGDSAAYFCASSPVTGLRSYEQYFGPGTRLTVT.

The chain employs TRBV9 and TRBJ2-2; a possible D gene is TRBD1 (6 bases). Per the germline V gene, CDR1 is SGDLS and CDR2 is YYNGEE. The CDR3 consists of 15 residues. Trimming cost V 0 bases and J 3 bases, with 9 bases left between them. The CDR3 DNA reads TGTGCCAGCAGCGTAGGCAGGGGCCACACCGGGGAGCTGTTTTTT. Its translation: CASSVGRGHTGELFF.

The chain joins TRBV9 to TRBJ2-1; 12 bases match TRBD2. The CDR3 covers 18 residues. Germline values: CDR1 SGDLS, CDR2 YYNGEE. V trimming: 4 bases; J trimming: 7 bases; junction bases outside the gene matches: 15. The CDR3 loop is CASSSNLAGGPIWNEQFF. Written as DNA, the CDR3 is TGTGCCAGCAGCTCAAATCTAGCGGGAGGGCCGATATGGAATGAGCAGTTCTTC.

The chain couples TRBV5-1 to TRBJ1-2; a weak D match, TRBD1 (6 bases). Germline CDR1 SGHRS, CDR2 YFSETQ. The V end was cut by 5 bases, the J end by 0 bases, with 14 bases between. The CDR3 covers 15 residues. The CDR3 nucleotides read TGCGCCAGCAGGACCCGGACAGCAACTAACTATGGCTACACCTTC. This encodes CASRTRTATNYGYTF.

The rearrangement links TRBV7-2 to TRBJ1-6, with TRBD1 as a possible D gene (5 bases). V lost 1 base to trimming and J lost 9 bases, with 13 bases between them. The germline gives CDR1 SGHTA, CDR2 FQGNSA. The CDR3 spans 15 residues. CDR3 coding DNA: TGTGCCAGCAGCTTAGAGGCCCAGGGAAGTTCACCCCTCCACTTT. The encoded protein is CASSLEAQGSSPLHF.

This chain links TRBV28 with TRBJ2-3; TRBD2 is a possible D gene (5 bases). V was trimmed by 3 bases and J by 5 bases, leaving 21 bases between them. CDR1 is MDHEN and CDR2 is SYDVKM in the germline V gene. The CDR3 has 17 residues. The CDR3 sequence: CASSFNGFLGREDTQYF. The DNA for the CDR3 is TGTGCCAGCAGTTTCAATGGTTTTCTAGGTCGGGAAGATACGCAGTATTTT.

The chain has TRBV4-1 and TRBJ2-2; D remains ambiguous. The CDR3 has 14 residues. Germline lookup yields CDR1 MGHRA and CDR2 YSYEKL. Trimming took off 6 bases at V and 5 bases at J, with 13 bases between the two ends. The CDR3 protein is CASSSGLVTGELFF. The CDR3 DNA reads TGCGCCAGCAGTTCCGGGTTAGTTACCGGGGAGCTGTTTTTT.

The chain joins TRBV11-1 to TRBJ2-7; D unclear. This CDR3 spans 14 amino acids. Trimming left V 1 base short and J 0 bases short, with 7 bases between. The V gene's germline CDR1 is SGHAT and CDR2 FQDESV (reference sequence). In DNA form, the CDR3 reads TGTGCCAGCAGCTTAGGGGCCGCCTCCTACGAGCAGTACTTC. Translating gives CASSLGAASYEQYF.

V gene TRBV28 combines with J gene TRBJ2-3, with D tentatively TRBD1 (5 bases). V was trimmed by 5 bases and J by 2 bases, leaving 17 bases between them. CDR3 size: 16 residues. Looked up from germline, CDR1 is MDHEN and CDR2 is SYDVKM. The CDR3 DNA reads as TGTGCCAGCAGTCTAAGACAGCAAGACCTCACAGATACGCAGTATTTT. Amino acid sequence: CASSLRQQDLTDTQYF. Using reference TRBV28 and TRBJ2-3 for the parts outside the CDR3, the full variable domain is DVKVTQSSRYLVKRTGEKVFLECVQDMDHENMFWYRQDPGLGLRLIYFSYDVKMKEKGDIPEGYSVSREKKERFSLILESASTNQTSMYLCASSLRQQDLTDTQYFGPGTRLTVL.

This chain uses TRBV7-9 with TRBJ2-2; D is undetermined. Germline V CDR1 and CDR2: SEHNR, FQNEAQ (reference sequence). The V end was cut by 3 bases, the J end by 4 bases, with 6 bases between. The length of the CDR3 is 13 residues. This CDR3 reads CASSFISTGELFF. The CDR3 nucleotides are TGTGCCAGCAGCTTTATTTCCACCGGGGAGCTGTTTTTT.

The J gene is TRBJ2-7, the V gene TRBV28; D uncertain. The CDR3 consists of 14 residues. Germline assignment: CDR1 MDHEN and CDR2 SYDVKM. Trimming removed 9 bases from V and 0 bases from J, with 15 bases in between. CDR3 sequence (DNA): TGTGCCAGTCGCAGAGAGCGATCCTCCTACGAGCAGTACTTC. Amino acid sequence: CASRRERSSYEQYF. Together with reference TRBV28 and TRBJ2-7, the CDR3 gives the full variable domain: DVKVTQSSRYLVKRTGEKVFLECVQDMDHENMFWYRQDPGLGLRLIYFSYDVKMKEKGDIPEGYSVSREKKERFSLILESASTNQTSMYLCASRRERSSYEQYFGPGTRLTVT.